The present entry profiles one T cell receptor (beta chain) with its context. Antigen specificity is unknown. The junction shows a germline mismatch at one end, possibly a read error. The data derive from a study of cytomegalovirus exposure and HLA in healthy donors. 13 Jbeta primers and 60 Vbeta primers were used for the PCR. The method was immunoSEQ multiplex PCR; TCRdb's version includes in-frame clones alone and lacks a portion of them. The sample holds about 190,000 clones; approximately 80% are singletons and the top ten take around 1.7%. The CDR3 totals 12 residues. Germline assignment: CDR1 SEHNR and CDR2 FQNEAQ (reference sequence). Findings of the study overall: Accurate prediction of most subjects' HLA-A and HLA-B alleles from TCR beta sequences was reported. A later examination showed that TCR association rates differed by HLA locus, with DRB1 most and HLA-C fewest. Most likely, a cluster of highly shared sequence variants arose as a sequencing artifact. CMV serostatus alone was available as immune exposure information.

The sequence derives from a woman aged 18-29 years in good health and CMV-seronegative. The sequenced sample consisted of PBMCs. V is TRBV7-9 and J is TRBJ2-7; TRBD1 might be the D (7 bases). CDR3: CSSGRGAYEQYF. The CDR3 region has the DNA TGTTCCAGCGGCAGGGGGGCCTACGAGCAGTACTTC.